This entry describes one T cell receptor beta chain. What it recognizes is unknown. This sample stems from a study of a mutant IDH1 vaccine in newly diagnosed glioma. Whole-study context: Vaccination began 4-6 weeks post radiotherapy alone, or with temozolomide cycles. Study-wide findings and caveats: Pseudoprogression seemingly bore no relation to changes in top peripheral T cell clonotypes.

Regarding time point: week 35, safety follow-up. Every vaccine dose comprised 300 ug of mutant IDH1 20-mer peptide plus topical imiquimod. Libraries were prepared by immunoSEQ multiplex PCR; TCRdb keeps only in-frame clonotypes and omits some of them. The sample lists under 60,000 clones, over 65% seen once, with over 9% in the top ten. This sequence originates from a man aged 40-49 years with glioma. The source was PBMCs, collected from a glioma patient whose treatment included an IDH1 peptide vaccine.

The CDR3 nucleotides read TGTGCCAGCTCACCAGGGAGCACACTGAACACTGAAGCTTTCTTT. Translated: CASSPGSTLNTEAFF. The genes are TRBV18 and TRBJ1-1; D unresolved. This CDR3 is built from 15 residues. V lost 2 bases to trimming and J lost 0 bases, with 10 bases between them. Germline V gene sequence: CDR1 KGHSH, CDR2 LQKENI.